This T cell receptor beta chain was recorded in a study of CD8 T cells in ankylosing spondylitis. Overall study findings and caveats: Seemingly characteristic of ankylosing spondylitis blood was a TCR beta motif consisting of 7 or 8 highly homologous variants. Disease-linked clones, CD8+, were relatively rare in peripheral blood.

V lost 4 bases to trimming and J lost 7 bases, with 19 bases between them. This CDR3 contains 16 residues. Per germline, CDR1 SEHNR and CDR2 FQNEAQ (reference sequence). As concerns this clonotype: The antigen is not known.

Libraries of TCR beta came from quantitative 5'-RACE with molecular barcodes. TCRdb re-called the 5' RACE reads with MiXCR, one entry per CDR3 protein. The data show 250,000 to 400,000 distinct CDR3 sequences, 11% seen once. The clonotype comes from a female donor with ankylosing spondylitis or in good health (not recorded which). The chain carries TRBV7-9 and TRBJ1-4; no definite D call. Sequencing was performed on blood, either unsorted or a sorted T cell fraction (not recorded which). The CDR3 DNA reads TGTGCCAGCAGCTACCCCTTAGCGGAGCCAGCTGAAAAACTGTTTTTT. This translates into CASSYPLAEPAEKLFF.